The 9 T cell receptor beta chains presented below share a single source sample, sequenced in a study of T cell repertoires in cytomegalovirus infection. Their antigen targets remain unknown. TCRdb re-called the reads with MiXCR, one entry per CDR3 protein. This table holds some 920,000 distinct CDR3 sequences, roughly 30% found once. This material consisted of cultured CD8+ T cells from PBMCs, taken from culture after CMV antigen stimulation. These receptors were obtained from a human donor in good health (CMV status not recorded). Some clones in this sample may be carry-over from other donors' samples.

This sequence joins TRBV7-9 and TRBJ1-2, with no clear D. CDR3 length: 16 residues. Between the trimmed V and J ends, which lost 3 bases and 2 bases, there was a span of 16 bases. Germline loops: CDR1 SEHNR, CDR2 FQNEAQ (reference sequence). CDR3 nucleotides: TGTGCCAGCAGCTTCGCGGGTGGGGTGCGAAACTATGGCTACACCTTC. Its protein is CASSFAGGVRNYGYTF.

A remark on this clonotype: Given a much more abundant clone one base away, this may be a read error. The chain has TRBV7-8 and TRBJ2-2; weak D call: TRBD2 (7 bases). CDR3 size: 16 residues. CDR1 and CDR2 from the germline V gene are SGHVS and FQNEAQ. CDR3: CAGSPRGGSNTGELFF. The CDR3 DNA reads TGTGCCGGCAGCCCCAGGGGAGGGAGTAACACCGGGGAGCTGTTTTTT.

The DNA of the CDR3 is TGTGCCAGCAGTCCACGACTAGCGGTGATCTACAATGAGCAGTTCTTC. Its translation is CASSPRLAVIYNEQFF. The V gene is TRBV7-9, the J gene TRBJ2-1; 9 nucleotides agree with TRBD2. V lost 6 bases to trimming and J lost 3 bases; unmatched junction nucleotides: 9. The CDR3 loop spans 16 amino acids. The germline V gene has CDR1 SEHNR and CDR2 FQNEAQ (reference sequence).

This clonotype was seen a few times. The chain carries TRBV7-6 and TRBJ2-7; the D gene is possibly TRBD1 (6 bases). Germline CDR1 SGHVS, CDR2 FNYEAQ. The CDR3 length is 14 residues. The germline V and J ends were trimmed by 5 bases and 6 bases, with 17 bases remaining between them. CDR3 nucleotides: TGTGCCAGCAGCCCGACTATGGGGGCCGGCGAGCAGTACTTC. Translated, it gives CASSPTMGAGEQYF.

The table lists this clonotype with a few counts. The chain combines TRBV7-9 with TRBJ1-1; 8 bases are shared with TRBD1. The J segment lost 5 bases and the V segment lost 4 bases, leaving 12 bases of the junction unmatched. This CDR3 has 16 amino acids. Germline CDR1 reads SEHNR; CDR2 reads FQNEAQ (reference sequence). CDR3 in amino acids: CASSSRDRWIGTEAFF. For the CDR3, the DNA is TGTGCCAGCAGCTCCAGGGACAGGTGGATTGGAACTGAAGCTTTCTTT.

The chain links TRBV6-5 to TRBJ2-7, with D perhaps given as TRBD1 or TRBD2 (5 bases each). V was trimmed by 3 bases and J by 6 bases, leaving 15 bases between them. The CDR3 runs 14 residues. CDR1 is MNHEY and CDR2 is SVGAGI in the germline V gene. The CDR3 DNA reads as TGTGCCAGCAGTTATAGGGGACGGTCGGGCGAGCAGTACTTC. This gives the protein CASSYRGRSGEQYF.

This rearrangement joins TRBV20-1 to TRBJ2-7; TRBD2 might be the D (5 bases). Trimming took off 5 bases at V and 0 bases at J, with 14 bases between the two ends. Germline V gene lookup returns CDR1 DFQATT and CDR2 SNEGSKA (reference sequence). This CDR3 spans 14 amino acids. The CDR3 loop is CSAEDYQTSYEQYF. In nucleotides, the CDR3 is TGCAGTGCTGAAGACTACCAGACCTCCTACGAGCAGTACTTC.

The chain uses TRBV12-5 and TRBJ1-2; unclear D gene. V lost 4 bases to trimming and J lost 5 bases, with 8 bases between them. The V gene's germline CDR1 is LGHNT and CDR2 FRNRAP. CDR3 length: 12 residues. The CDR3 sequence: CASGSKIYGYTF. Written as DNA, the CDR3 is TGTGCTAGTGGTTCGAAAATTTATGGCTACACCTTC.

This clonotype was counted a few times. The V call is TRBV6-5, the J call TRBJ2-3; D might be TRBD2 (6 bases). The CDR3 covers 15 residues. CDR1 and CDR2 (germline): MNHEY, SVGAGI. The V end was cut by 6 bases, the J end by 2 bases, with 15 bases between. CDR3 in amino acids: CASSPGRTHTDTQYF. CDR3 in DNA: TGTGCCAGCAGCCCGGGGAGGACCCACACAGATACGCAGTATTTT.